Shown below are 5 T cell receptor beta chains from a single sample sequenced in a study of identifying expanded T cells in peripheral blood. Method: immunoSEQ multiplex PCR; TCRdb's copy keeps in-frame clones and lacks some. The sample carries about 86,000 clones, approximately 85% recorded once. Sequencing input: blood. Receptors were obtained from a person aged 18-70 years in good health.

The chain uses TRBV11-2 and TRBJ1-1; D gene unclear. The CDR3 length is 13 residues. V lost 4 bases and J 5 bases, leaving 11 bases between the germline ends. CDR1 is SGHAT, CDR2 FQNNGV, per germline. This chain's CDR3 is CASSSGLRTEAFF. The CDR3 DNA is TGTGCCAGCAGCTCTGGACTGAGAACTGAAGCTTTCTTT.

This chain uses TRBV11-2 with TRBJ1-1; possible D gene TRBD1, 5 bases. The ends were cut back, 3 bases at V and 5 bases at J, with 16 bases in the middle. This CDR3 spans 15 amino acids. The germline gives CDR1 SGHAT, CDR2 FQNNGV. CDR3 loop: CASSLGTRLGTEAFF. Here the CDR3 DNA reads TGTGCCAGCAGCTTGGGGACTAGACTGGGGACTGAAGCTTTCTTT.

The chain carries TRBV7-7 and TRBJ2-1, with 9 nucleotides matching TRBD1. The CDR3 extends over 14 amino acids. Per the germline V gene, CDR1 is SSHAT and CDR2 is FNYEAQ (reference sequence). V shed 5 bases, J shed 6 bases, and the junction held 5 bases outside the gene matches. The CDR3 region has the DNA TGTGCCAGCAGCCCAACGACAGGGGGCAATGAGCAGTTCTTC. This translates into CASSPTTGGNEQFF.

This chain joins TRBV20-1 and TRBJ1-1, with D unclear. The CDR3 length is 11 residues. Germline V gene sequence: CDR1 DFQATT, CDR2 SNEGSKA (reference sequence). V lost 1 base and J 7 bases, leaving 7 bases between the germline ends. The CDR3 loop reads CSARGGNEAFF. CDR3 DNA: TGCAGTGCTAGAGGTGGGAATGAAGCTTTCTTT.

This clone was found once. The rearrangement joins TRBV6-5 to TRBJ1-1; no clear D. From germline, CDR1 is MNHEY and CDR2 SVGAGI. The V and J ends lost 0 bases and 8 bases respectively, with 7 bases between them. This CDR3 is 12 amino acids long. The CDR3 DNA reads TGTGCCAGCAGTTACTCGGGAGAAGAAGCTTTCTTT. Protein product: CASSYSGEEAFF.